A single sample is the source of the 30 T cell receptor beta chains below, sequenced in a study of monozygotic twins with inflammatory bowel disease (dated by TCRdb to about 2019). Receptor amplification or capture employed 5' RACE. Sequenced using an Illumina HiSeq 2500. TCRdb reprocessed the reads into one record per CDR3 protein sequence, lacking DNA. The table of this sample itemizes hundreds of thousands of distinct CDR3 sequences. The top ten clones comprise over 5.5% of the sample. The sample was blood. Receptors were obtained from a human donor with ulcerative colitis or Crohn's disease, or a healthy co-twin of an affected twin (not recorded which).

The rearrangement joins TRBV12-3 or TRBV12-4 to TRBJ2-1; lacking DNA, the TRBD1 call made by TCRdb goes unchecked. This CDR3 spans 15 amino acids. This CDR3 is CASSFYSGQGYEQFF.

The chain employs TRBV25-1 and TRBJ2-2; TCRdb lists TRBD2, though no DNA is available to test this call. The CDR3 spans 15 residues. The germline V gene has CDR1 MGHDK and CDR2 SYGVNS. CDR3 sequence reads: CASSEWGVNTGELFF.

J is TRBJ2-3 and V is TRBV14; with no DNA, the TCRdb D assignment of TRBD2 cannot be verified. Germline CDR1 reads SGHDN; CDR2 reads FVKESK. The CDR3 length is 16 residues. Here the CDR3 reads CASSPGSGSWTDTQYF.

CDR3 sequence reads: CASSQDFFSDYEQYF. The rearrangement links TRBV4-3 to TRBJ2-7. Germline V gene data show CDR1 as LGHNA and CDR2 as YSLEER. The CDR3 loop spans 15 amino acids.

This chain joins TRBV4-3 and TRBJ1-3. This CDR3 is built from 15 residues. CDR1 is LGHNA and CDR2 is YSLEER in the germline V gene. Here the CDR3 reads CASSQARDSGNTIYF.

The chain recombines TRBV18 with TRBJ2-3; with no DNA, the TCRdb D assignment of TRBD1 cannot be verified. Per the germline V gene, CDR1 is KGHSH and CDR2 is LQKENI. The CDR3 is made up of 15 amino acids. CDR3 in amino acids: CASSPSDSYTDTQYF.

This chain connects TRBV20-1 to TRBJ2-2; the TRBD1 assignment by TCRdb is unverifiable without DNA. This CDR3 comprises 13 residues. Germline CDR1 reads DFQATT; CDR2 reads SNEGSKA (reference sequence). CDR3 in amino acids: CSATRRGPGELFF.

This CDR3 reads CASSPSPGTVEAGELFF. The chain couples TRBV7-9 to TRBJ2-2; TCRdb's assignment of TRBD2 cannot be checked, as there is no DNA. This CDR3 has 17 amino acids. The V gene's germline CDR1 is SEHNR and CDR2 FQNEAQ (reference sequence). Based on the CDR3 plus reference TRBV7-9 and TRBJ2-2, the full variable domain is DTGVSQNPRHKITKRGQNVTFRCDPISEHNRLYWYRQTLGQGPEFLTYFQNEAQLEKSRLLSDRFSAERPKGSFSTLEIQRTEQGDSAMYLCASSPSPGTVEAGELFFGEGSRLTVL.

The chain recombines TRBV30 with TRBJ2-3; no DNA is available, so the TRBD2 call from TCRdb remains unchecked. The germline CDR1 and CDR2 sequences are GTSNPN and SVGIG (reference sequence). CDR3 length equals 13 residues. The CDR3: CAWSGGGQRTQYF.

CDR3 loop: CASSSVEMNTEAFF. The chain is built from TRBV7-6 and TRBJ1-1. Germline assignment: CDR1 SGHVS and CDR2 FNYEAQ. The CDR3 has 14 residues.

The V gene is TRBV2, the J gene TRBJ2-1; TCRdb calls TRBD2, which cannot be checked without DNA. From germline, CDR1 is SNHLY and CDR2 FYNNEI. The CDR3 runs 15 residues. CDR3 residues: CASRHPGLPNNEQFF.

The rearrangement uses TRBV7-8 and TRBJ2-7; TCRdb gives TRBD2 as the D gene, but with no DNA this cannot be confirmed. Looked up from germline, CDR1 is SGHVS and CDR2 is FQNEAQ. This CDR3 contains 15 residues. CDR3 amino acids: CASSPRTSGSIEQYF. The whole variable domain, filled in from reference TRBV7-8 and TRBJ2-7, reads GAGVSQSPRYKVAKRGQDVALRCDPISGHVSLFWYQQALGQGPEFLTYFQNEAQLDKSGLPSDRFFAERPEGSVSTLKIQRTQQEDSAVYLCASSPRTSGSIEQYFGPGTRLTVT.

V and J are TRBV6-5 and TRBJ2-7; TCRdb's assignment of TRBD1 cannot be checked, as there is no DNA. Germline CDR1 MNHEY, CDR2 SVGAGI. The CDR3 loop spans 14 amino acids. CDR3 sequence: CASSTTGTGYEQYF.

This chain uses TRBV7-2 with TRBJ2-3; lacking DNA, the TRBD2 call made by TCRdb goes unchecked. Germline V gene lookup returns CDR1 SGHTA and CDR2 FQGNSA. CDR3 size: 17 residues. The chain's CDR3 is CASSFGTGGGITDTQYF.

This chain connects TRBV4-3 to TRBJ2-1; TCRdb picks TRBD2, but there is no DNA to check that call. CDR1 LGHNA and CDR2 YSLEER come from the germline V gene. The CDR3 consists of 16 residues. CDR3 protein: CASSQEILEGGNEQFF.

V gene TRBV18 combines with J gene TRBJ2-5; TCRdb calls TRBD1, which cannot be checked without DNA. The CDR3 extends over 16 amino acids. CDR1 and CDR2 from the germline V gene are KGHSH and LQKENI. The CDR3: CASSPPGAGASGTQYF. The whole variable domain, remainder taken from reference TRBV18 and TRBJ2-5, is NAGVMQNPRHLVRRRGQEARLRCSPMKGHSHVYWYRQLPEEGLKFMVYLQKENIIDESGMPKERFSAEFPKEGPSILRIQQVVRGDSAAYFCASSPPGAGASGTQYFGPGTRLLVL.

Here the CDR3 reads CASSSGTSGRDEQFF. This rearrangement joins TRBV6-5 to TRBJ2-1; there is no DNA to check the TCRdb D call of TRBD2. Germline loops: CDR1 MNHEY, CDR2 SVGAGI. The CDR3 runs 15 residues.

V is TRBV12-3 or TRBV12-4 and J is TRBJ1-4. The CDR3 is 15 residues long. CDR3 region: CASSQMGATNEKLFF.

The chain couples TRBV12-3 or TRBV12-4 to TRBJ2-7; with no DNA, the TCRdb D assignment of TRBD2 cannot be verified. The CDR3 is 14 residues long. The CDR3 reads CASSSGLLSYEQYF.

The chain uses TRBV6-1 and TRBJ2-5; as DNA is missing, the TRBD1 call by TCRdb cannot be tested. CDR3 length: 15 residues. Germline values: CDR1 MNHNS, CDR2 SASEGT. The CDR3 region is CASSLGTGYQETQYF.

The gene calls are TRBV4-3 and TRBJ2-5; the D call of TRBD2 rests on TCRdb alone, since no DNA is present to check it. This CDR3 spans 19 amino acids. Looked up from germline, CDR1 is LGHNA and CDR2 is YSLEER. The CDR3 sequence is CASSQEAASGRTREETQYF.

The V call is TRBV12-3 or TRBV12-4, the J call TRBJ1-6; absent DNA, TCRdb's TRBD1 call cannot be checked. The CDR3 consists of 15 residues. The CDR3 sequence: CASSSARGRNSPLHF.

CDR3 loop: CATSTEGLNTDTQYF. This chain uses TRBV15 with TRBJ2-3; with no DNA, the TCRdb D assignment of TRBD2 cannot be verified. The CDR3 is 15 residues long. CDR1 and CDR2 (germline): LNHNV, YYDKDF (reference sequence).

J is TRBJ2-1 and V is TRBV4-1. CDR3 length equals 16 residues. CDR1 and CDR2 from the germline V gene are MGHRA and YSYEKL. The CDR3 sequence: CASSQDRGIPYNEQFF.

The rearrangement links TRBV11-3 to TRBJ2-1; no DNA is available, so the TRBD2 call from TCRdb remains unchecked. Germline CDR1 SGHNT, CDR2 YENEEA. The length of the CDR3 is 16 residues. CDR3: CASSHRLAGLYNEQFF.

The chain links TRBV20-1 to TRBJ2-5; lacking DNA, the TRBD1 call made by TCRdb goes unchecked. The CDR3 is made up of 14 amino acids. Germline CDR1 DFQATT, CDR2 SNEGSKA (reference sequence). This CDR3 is CSASRGSSGETQYF.

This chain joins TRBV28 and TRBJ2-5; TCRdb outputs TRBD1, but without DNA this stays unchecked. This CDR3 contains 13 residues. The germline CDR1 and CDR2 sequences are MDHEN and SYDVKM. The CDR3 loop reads CASSWGEWETQYF.

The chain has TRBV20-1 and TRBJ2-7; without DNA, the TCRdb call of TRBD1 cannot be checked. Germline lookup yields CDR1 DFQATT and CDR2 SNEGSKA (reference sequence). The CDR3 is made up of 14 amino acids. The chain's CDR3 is CSAKDRVGVGEQYF.

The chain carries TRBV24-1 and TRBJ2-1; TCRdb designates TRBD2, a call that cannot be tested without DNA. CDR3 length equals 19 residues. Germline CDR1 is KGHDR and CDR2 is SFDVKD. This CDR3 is CATSDFIGRAGEAYNEQFF.

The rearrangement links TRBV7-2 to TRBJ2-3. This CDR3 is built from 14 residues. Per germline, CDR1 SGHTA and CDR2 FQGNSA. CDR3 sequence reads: CASSFDGVTDTQYF. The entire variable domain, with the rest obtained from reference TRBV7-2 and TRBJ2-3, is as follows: GAGVSQSPSNKVTEKGKDVELRCDPISGHTALYWYRQSLGQGLEFLIYFQGNSAPDKSGLPSDRFSAERTGGSVSTLTIQRTQQEDSAVYLCASSFDGVTDTQYFGPGTRLTVL.